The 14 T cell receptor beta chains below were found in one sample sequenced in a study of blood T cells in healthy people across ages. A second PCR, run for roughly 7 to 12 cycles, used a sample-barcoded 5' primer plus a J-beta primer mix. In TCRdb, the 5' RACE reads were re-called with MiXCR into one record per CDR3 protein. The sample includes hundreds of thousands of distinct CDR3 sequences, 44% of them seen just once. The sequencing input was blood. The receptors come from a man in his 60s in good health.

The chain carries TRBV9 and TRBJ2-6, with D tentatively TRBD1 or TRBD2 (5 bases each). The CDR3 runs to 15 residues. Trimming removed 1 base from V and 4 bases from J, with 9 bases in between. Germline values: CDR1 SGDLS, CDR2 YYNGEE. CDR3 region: CASSVLGEGANVLTF. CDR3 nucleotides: TGTGCCAGCAGCGTATTGGGGGAAGGGGCCAACGTCCTGACTTTC.

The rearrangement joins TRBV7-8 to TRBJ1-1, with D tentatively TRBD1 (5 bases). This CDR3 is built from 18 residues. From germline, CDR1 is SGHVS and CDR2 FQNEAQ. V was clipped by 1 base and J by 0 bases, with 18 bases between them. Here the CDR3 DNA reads TGTGCCAGCAGCTTAGGGGGGTATCAGGTAACAATGAACACTGAAGCTTTCTTT. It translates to CASSLGGYQVTMNTEAFF.

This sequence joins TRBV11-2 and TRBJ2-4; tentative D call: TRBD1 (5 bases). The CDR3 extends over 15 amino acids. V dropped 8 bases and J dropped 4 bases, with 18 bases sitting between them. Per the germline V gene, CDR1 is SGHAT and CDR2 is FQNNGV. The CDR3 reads CASARTPDRKNIQYF. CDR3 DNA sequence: TGTGCCAGCGCCAGAACGCCCGACAGAAAAAACATTCAGTACTTC.

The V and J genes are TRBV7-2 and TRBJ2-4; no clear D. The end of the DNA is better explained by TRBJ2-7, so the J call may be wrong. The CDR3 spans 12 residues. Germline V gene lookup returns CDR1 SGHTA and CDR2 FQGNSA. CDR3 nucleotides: TGTGCCAGCAGCTTAGCTCCGGTCGAGCAGTACTTC. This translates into CASSLAPVEQYF.

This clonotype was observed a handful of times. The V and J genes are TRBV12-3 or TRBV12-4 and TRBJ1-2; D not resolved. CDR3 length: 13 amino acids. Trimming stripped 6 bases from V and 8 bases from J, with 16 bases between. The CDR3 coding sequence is TGTGCCAGCAGCCCACGGGGAGCTGGAGGCTACACCTTC. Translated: CASSPRGAGGYTF.

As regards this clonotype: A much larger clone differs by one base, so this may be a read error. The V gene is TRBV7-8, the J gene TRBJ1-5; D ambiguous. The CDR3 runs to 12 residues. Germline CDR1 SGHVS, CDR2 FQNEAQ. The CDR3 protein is CACSLSNQPQHF. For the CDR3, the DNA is TGTGCCTGCAGCTTAAGCAATCAGCCCCAGCATTTT.

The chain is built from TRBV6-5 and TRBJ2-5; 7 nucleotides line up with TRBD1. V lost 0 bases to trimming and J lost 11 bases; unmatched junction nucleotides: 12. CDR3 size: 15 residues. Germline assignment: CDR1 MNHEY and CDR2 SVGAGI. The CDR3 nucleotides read TGTGCCAGCAGTTACTCGACAGGGACATCTACGGGGCAGTACTTC. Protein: CASSYSTGTSTGQYF.

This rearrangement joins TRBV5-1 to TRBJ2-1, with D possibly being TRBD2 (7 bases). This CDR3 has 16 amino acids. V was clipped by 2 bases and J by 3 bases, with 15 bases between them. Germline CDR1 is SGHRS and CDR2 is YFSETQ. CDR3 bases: TGCGCCAGCAGCTTTTTGCGGGGGCCCAACTACAATGAGCAGTTCTTC. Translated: CASSFLRGPNYNEQFF.

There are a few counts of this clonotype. The CDR3 sequence is CASSLGAGGGQETQYF. CDR3 sequence (DNA): TGTGCCAGCAGCTTAGGGGCAGGTGGCGGTCAAGAGACCCAGTACTTC. The V call is TRBV7-2, the J call TRBJ2-5; D remains ambiguous. From germline, CDR1 is SGHTA and CDR2 FQGNSA. This CDR3 is built from 16 residues. With 1 base removed from V and 2 bases from J, the gap between germline ends came to 14 bases.

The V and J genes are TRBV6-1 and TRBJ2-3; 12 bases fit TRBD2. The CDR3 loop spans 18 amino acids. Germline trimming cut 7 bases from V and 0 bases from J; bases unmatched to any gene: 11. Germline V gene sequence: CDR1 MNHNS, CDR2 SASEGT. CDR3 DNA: TGTGCCAGCACCGGACTAGCGGGGAGTCTCCCTAGCACAGATACGCAGTATTTT. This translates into CASTGLAGSLPSTDTQYF.

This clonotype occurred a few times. The CDR3 DNA reads as TGTGCCAGCAGCTTGGACCCCCTAGCGGGTGTCTACAATGAGCAGTTCTTC. The encoded protein is CASSLDPLAGVYNEQFF. The V and J genes are TRBV7-2 and TRBJ2-1; TRBD2 matches 8 bases. The CDR3 sequence is 17 residues long. Germline values: CDR1 SGHTA, CDR2 FQGNSA. V lost 3 bases to trimming and J lost 3 bases; unmatched junction nucleotides: 10.

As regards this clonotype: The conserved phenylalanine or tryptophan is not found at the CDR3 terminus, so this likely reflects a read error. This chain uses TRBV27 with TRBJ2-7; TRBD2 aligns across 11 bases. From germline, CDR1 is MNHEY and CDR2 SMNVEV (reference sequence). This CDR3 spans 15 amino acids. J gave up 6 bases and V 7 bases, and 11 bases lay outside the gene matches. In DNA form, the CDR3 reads TGTGCCAGCACTCAAGGACTAGCGGGCTCCGGCGAGCAGTACTTA. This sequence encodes CASTQGLAGSGEQYL.

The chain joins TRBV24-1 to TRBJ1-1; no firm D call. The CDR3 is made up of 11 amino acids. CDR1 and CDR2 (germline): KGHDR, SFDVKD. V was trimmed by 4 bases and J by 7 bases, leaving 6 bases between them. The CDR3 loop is CATSDSHEAFF. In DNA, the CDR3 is TGTGCCACCAGTGACTCTCATGAAGCTTTCTTT.

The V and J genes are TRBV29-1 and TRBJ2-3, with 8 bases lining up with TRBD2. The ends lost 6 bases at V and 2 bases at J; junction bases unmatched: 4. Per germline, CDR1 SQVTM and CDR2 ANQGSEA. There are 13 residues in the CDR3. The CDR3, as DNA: TGCAGCGTGGTAGCGGGGCCCACAGATACGCAGTATTTT. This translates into CSVVAGPTDTQYF.